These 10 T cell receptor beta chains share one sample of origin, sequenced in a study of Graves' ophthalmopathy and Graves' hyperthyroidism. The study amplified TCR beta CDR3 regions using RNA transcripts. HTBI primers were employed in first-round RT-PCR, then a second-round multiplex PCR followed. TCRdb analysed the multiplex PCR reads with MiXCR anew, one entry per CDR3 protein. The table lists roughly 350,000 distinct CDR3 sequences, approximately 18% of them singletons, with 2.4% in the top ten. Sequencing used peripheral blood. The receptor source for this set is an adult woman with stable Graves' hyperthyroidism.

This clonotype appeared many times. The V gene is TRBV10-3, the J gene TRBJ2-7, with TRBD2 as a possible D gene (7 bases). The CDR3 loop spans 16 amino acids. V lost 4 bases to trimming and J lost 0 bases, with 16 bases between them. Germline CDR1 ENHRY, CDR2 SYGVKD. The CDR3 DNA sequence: TGTGCCATCAGTGGGGGGGGACATCGAAGCTCCTACGAGCAGTACTTC. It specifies CAISGGGHRSSYEQYF.

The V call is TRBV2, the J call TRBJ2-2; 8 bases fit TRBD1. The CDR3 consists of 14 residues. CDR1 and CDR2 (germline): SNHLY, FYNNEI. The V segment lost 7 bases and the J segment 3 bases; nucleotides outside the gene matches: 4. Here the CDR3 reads CASTLDRDTGELFF. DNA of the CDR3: TGTGCCAGCACCCTGGACAGGGACACCGGGGAGCTGTTTTTT.

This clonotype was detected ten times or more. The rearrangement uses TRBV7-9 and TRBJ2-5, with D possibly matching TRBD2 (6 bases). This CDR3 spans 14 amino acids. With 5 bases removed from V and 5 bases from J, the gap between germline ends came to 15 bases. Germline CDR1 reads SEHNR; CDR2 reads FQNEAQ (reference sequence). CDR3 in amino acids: CASSTYGGDETQYF. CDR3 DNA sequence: TGTGCCAGCAGCACTTACGGCGGGGATGAGACCCAGTACTTC.

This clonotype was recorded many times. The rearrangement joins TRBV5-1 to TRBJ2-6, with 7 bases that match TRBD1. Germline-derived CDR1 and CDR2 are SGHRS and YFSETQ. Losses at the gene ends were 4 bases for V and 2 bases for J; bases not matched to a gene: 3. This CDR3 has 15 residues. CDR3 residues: CASSDDRAGANVLTF. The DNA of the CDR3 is TGCGCCAGCAGCGATGACAGGGCTGGGGCCAACGTCCTGACTTTC. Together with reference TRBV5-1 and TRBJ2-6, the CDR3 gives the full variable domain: KAGVTQTPRYLIKTRGQQVTLSCSPISGHRSVSWYQQTPGQGLQFLFEYFSETQRNKGNFPGRFSGRQFSNSRSEMNVSTLELGDSALYLCASSDDRAGANVLTFGAGSRLTVL.

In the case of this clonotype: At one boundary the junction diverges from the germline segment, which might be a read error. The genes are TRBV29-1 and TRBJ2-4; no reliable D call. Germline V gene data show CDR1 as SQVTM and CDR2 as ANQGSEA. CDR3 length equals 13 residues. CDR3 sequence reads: CSVRIGLSNIQCF. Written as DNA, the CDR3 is TGCAGCGTCCGTATAGGGTTGTCGAACATTCAGTGCTTC. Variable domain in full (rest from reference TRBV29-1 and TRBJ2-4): SAVISQKPSRDICQRGTSLTIQCQVDSQVTMMFWYRQQPGQSLTLIATANQGSEATYESGFVIDKFPISRPNLTFSTLTVSNMSPEDSSIYLCSVRIGLSNIQCFGAGTRLSVL.

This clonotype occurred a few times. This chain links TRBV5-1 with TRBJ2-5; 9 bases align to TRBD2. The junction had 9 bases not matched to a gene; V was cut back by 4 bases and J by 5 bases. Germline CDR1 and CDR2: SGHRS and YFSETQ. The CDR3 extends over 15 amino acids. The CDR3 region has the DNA TGCGCCAGCAGCCCACTAGCGGGCACACCCGAGACCCAGTACTTC. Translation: CASSPLAGTPETQYF. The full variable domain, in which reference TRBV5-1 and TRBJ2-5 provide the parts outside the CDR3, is KAGVTQTPRYLIKTRGQQVTLSCSPISGHRSVSWYQQTPGQGLQFLFEYFSETQRNKGNFPGRFSGRQFSNSRSEMNVSTLELGDSALYLCASSPLAGTPETQYFGPGTRLLVL.

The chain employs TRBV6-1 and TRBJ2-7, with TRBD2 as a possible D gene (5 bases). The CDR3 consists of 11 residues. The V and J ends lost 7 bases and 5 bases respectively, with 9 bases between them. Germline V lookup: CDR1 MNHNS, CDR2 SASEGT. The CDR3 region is CASKRGHEQYF. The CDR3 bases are TGTGCCAGCAAGAGAGGGCACGAGCAGTACTTC.

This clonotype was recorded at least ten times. The CDR3 DNA reads as TGTGCCAGCTCCTGGACAGGGGGGGGCGGCTACACCTTC. It is translated as CASSWTGGGGYTF. The chain links TRBV27 to TRBJ1-2; TRBD1 matches 10 bases. Trimming took 8 bases from V and 8 from J; bases not matched to a gene: 8. The CDR3 length is 13 residues. The V gene's germline CDR1 is MNHEY and CDR2 SMNVEV (reference sequence).

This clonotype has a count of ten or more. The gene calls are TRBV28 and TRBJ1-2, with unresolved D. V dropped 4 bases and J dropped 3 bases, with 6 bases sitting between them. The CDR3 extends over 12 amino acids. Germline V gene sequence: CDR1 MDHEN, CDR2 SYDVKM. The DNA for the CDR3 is TGTGCCAGCAGTTGGGCAGACTATGGCTACACCTTC. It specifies CASSWADYGYTF.

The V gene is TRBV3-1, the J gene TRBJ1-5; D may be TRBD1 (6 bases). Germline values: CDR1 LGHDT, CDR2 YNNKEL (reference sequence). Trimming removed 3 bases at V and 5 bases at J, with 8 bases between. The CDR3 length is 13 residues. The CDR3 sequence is CASSQGADQPQHF. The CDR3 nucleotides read TGTGCCAGCAGCCAGGGGGCGGATCAGCCCCAGCATTTT.